This T cell receptor (beta chain) was sequenced during a study of cytomegalovirus exposure and HLA in healthy donors. Study-level results: At a 0.05 false discovery rate, a later analysis found about 17,000 TCR beta sequences to be associated with HLA alleles. With DRB1 most and HLA-C fewest, TCR association rates differed between HLA loci in a later analysis.

For this clone: Its target is unknown.

A multiplex PCR was run with 60 Vbeta primers and 13 Jbeta primers. The table came from immunoSEQ multiplex PCR; TCRdb's copy has only in-frame clones and leaves some out. The repertoire includes about 240,000 clones, around 80% of them detected once, and approximately 0.49% sits in the top ten. J was trimmed by 3 bases and V by 1 base; bases with no gene match: 7. The CDR3 is 18 amino acids. CDR1 and CDR2 (germline): MGHRA, YSYEKL. V and J are TRBV4-1 and TRBJ2-5; 14 bases are shared with TRBD2. What was sequenced was PBMCs. This receptor was taken from a boy aged 10-17 years in good health and CMV-seronegative. The CDR3 DNA is TGCGCCAGCAGCCAAGTGCATGGGACTAGCGGGAGCAAAGAGACCCAGTACTTC. This encodes CASSQVHGTSGSKETQYF.